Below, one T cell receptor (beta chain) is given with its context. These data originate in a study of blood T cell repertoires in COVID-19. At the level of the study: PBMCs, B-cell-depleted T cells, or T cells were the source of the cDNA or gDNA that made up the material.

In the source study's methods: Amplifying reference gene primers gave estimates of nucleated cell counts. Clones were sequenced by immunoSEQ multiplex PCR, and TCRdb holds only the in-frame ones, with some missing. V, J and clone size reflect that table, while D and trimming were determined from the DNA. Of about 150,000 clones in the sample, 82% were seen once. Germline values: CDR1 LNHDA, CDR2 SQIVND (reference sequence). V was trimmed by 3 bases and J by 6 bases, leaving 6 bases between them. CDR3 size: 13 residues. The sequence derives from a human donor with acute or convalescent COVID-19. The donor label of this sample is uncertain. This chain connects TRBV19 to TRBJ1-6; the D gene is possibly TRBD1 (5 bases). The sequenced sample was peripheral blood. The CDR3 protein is CASSMGGNSPLHF. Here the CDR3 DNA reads TGTGCCAGTAGTATGGGGGGTAATTCACCCCTCCACTTT.